This T cell receptor (beta chain) was documented in a study of Graves' ophthalmopathy and Graves' hyperthyroidism. Ophthalmopathy donors' eye disease showed moderate-to-severe activity, CAS of at least 3, NOSPECS of at least 4 and duration under 3 months. Excluded: other autoimmune disease, uncontrolled infection, pregnancy or lactation. PBMCs originated in about 9.8 ml of fresh peripheral blood. Germline V lookup: CDR1 KGHDR, CDR2 SFDVKD. The junction had 9 bases not matched to a gene; V was cut back by 3 bases and J by 3 bases. The CDR3 covers 17 residues. Findings and limits, study-wide: Separation of ophthalmopathy from stable hyperthyroidism was achieved by a 13-signature model, at approximately 90% sensitivity and roughly 81% specificity.

This clonotype appeared many times. Its antigen remains unknown. The sequenced template was RNA, covering the TCR beta CDR3 region. HTBI-primed first-round RT-PCR preceded second-round multiplex PCR. TCRdb re-analysed the multiplex PCR reads in MiXCR, keeping a single row per CDR3 protein. The repertoire holds 650,000 to 800,000 distinct CDR3 sequences, with under 50% as singletons. Sequencing input: peripheral blood. The TCR was taken from an adult man with Graves' ophthalmopathy. The chain is built from TRBV24-1 and TRBJ2-5, with TRBD1 matching 10 bases. The CDR3 sequence is CATSDPRQGAYKETQYF. The CDR3 nucleotides read TGTGCCACCAGTGATCCAAGACAGGGGGCGTACAAAGAGACCCAGTACTTC.